The entry below gives a single TCR beta chain sequence along with its context. Data came from immunoSEQ multiplex PCR; TCRdb stores just in-frame clones and leaves some out. The table shows over 10,000 clones, with about 91% occurring only once. This sample stems from a study of T cell changes during pregnancy in multiple sclerosis. The CDR3 is 17 residues long. CDR1 is SEHNR, CDR2 FQNEAQ, per germline (reference sequence). The trim removed 7 bases at V and 2 bases at J, leaving 12 bases unmatched. This rearrangement joins TRBV7-9 to TRBJ2-3; 10 bases are shared with TRBD2. This sequence was found in a female donor in good health, enrolled as a control in a pregnancy study. The sample consisted of CD8+ T cells from peripheral blood mononuclear cells, taken in the second trimester of pregnancy. CDR3 sequence: CASNPQGLAGVTDTQYF. The DNA for the CDR3 is TGTGCCAGCAACCCCCAAGGGCTAGCGGGAGTCACAGATACGCAGTATTTT.